One TCR beta chain is described in this entry. It has no known antigen specificity. No base quality information exists; no much larger clone differs at one position. The collaborating institutions used their own protocols to collect whole blood in K2EDTA tubes. For TCRbeta analysis, collaborators shipped samples as frozen whole blood, isolated PBMCs, or DNA extracted from either of those sample types. The sample comes from a study of blood T cell repertoires in COVID-19 (dated by TCRdb to the early 2020s). Notes on the research overall: Samples from collaborators originated in the United States, Italy and Spain and spanned both the acute and convalescent phases of COVID-19. The material from the prospective study consisted of cDNA or gDNA derived from T cells, B-cell-depleted T cells, or PBMCs. The dataset comprised deeply sampled blood TCRbeta repertoires from subjects exposed to, actively infected with, or recovered from COVID-19. The repertoires were made available in a free public database intended to serve as a resource for research on the immune response to SARS-CoV-2. The samples were drawn from the first 160 participants of the ongoing ImmuneRACE study and from some 1,300 subjects provided by 6 global collaborators. The sample metadata nearly always contained a de-identified subject ID, COVID-19 status, age in years and sex. Where available, HLA class I and class II types were taken from metadata supplied by the sample provider and were not determined by assay-based typing.

Broader findings and caveats from the paper: Clinical and demographic metadata were provided uncurated, with the amount varying by source and participant.

The immunoSEQ Assay, a bias-controlled multiplex PCR, was used to amplify TCRbeta CDR3 regions from genomic DNA. As for how the authors treated the data: The number of nucleated cells in each sample was estimated by amplification of reference gene primers within the assay. To quantify the absolute abundance of each unique TCRbeta CDR3 rearrangement, sequence reads were collapsed and filtered. For each sample, productive Simpson clonality was calculated as the square root of Simpson's diversity index over productive rearrangements. In its TCRdb copy, this immuneACCESS table keeps in-frame sequences only and misses some clones. Where compared with another copy, unresolved V genes explain less than half of these, and the others have no known cause. V and J calls and clone size are those listed in that table; D and trimming were worked out from the DNA. In this sample the table shows about 220,000 clones, approximately 77% of which occur a single time. The ten top clones hold 3.6% of the sample.

The V end gives up 5 bases and the J end 2 bases, leaving 8 bases in the junction not matched to a gene. Its CDR3 holds 16 amino acids, cysteine through phenylalanine. The entry retains the CDR3 DNA only, 48 bases that are in frame from base 1. The germline V gene encodes CDR1 LGHDT and CDR2 YNNKEL (reference sequence). The rearranged segments are TRBV3-1 (or the pseudogene TRBV3-2) and TRBJ1-3; 8 bases in the middle match TRBD1. The sequencing input was peripheral blood. The source of this sequence is a woman aged 80 or over with acute or convalescent COVID-19. CDR3 sequence: CASSGEYRGAGNTIYF. The DNA sequence is TGTGCCAGCAGCGGTGAATACAGGGGGGCTGGAAACACCATATATTTT.